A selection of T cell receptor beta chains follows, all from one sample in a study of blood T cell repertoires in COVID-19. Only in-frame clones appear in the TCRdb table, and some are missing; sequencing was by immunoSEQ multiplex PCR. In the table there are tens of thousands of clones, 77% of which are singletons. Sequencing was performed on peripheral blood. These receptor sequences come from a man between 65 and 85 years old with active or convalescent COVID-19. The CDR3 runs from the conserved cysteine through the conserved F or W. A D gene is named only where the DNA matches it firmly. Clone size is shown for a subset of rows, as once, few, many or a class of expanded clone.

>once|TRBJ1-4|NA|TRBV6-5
CASRQGWTNEKLFF
TGTGCCAGCAGGCAGGGGTGGACTAATGAAAAACTGTTTTTT
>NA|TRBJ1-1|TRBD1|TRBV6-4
CASRGQLNTEAFF
TGTGCCAGCCGGGGACAGTTGAACACTGAAGCTTTCTTT
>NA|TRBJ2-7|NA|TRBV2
CASSEIQGITYEQYF
TGTGCCAGCAGTGAGATACAGGGAATCACCTACGAGCAGTACTTC
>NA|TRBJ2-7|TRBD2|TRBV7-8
CASSLGAGGGIYEQYF
TGTGCCAGCAGCTTGGGTGCGGGGGGCGGGATTTACGAGCAGTACTTC
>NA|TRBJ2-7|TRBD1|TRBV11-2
CASSPLSRGEQYF
TGTGCCAGCAGCCCTTTATCCAGGGGGGAGCAGTACTTC
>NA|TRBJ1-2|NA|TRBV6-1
CASSEAQGSNYGYTF
TGTGCCAGCAGTGAAGCCCAGGGTAGTAACTATGGCTACACCTTC
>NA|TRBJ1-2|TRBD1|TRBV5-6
CASSPDRAYYGYTF
TGTGCCAGCAGCCCAGACAGGGCTTACTATGGCTACACCTTC
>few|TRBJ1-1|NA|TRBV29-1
CSVEGGVMNTEAFF
TGCAGCGTTGAAGGGGGGGTCATGAACACTGAAGCTTTCTTT
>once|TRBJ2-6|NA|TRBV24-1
CATSDTTGTGANVLTF
TGTGCCACCAGTGATACCACAGGGACTGGGGCCAACGTCCTGACTTTC
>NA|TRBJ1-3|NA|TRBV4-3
CASSPINGRYSGNTIYF
TGCGCCAGCAGCCCAATTAATGGCAGGTATTCTGGAAACACCATATATTTT
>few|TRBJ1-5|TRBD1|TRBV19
CASSTGTASNQPQHF
TGTGCCAGTAGTACTGGGACAGCGAGCAATCAGCCCCAGCATTTT
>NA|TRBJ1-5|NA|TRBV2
CASLGEVNQPQHF
TGTGCCAGCCTCGGAGAGGTCAATCAGCCCCAGCATTTT
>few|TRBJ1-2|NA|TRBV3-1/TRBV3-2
CASSQVDYGYTF
TGTGCCAGCAGCCAAGTAGACTATGGCTACACCTTC
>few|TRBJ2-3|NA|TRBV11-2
CASSPTGTSTDTQYF
TGTGCCAGCAGCCCCACAGGTACTTCCACAGATACGCAGTATTTT
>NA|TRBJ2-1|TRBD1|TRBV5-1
CASRFDRGPSNEQFF
TGCGCCAGCAGATTTGACAGGGGGCCAAGCAATGAGCAGTTCTTC
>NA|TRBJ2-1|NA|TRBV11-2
CASNPGPIGNEQFF
TGTGCCAGCAATCCGGGTCCCATAGGCAATGAGCAGTTCTTC
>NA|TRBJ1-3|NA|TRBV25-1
CATARGSSSGNTIYF
TGTGCCACAGCCCGCGGCTCGAGCTCTGGAAACACCATATATTTT
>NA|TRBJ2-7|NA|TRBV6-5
CASRRDSFYEQYF
TGTGCCAGCAGACGCGACAGTTTTTACGAGCAGTACTTC
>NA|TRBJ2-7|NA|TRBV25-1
CASSEGDFQGVGQYF
TGTGCCAGCAGTGAAGGGGACTTCCAAGGAGTCGGGCAGTACTTC
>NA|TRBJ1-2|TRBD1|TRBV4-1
CASSQVNLGQGFDYGYTF
TGCGCCAGCAGCCAAGTAAATCTTGGACAGGGGTTTGACTATGGCTACACCTTC
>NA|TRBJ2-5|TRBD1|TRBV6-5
CASSYRGLWDETQYF
TGTGCCAGCAGCTACAGGGGGCTGTGGGATGAGACCCAGTACTTC
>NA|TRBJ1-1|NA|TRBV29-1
CSVEIGGGTEAFF
TGCAGCGTTGAAATAGGTGGGGGGACTGAAGCTTTCTTT
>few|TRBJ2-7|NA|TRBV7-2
CASSLVEGPYEQYF
TGTGCCAGCAGCTTAGTGGAGGGCCCCTACGAGCAGTACTTC
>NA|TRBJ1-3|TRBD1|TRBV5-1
CASSLGPQGAEGTIYF
TGCGCCAGCAGCTTGGGTCCACAGGGGGCGGAAGGCACCATATATTTT
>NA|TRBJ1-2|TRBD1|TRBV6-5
CASSYSTGGNYGYTF
TGTGCCAGCAGTTACTCGACAGGGGGCAACTATGGCTACACCTTC
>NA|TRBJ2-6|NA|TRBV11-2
CASSSLRSSGANVLTF
TGTGCCAGCAGCTCTTTGAGGAGCTCTGGGGCCAACGTCCTGACTTTC
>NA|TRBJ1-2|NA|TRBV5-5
CASSYGGAGGYTF
TGTGCCAGCAGCTATGGGGGCGCGGGTGGCTACACCTTC
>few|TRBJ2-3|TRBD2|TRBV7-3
CASSPGLATDTQYF
TGTGCCAGCAGCCCTGGACTAGCAACAGATACGCAGTATTTT
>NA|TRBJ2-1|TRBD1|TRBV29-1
CSVSPDRDNEQFF
TGCAGCGTGTCTCCGGACAGGGACAATGAGCAGTTCTTC
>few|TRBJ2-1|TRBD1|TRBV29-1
CSVDTGGRKFF
TGCAGCGTAGACACAGGGGGCCGGAAGTTCTTC
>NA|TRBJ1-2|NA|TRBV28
CASTSLDIANYGYTF
TGTGCCAGCACCTCCCTGGACATTGCTAACTATGGCTACACCTTC
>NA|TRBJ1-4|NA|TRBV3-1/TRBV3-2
CASSPGLPDNEKLFF
TGTGCCAGCAGCCCCGGACTGCCCGACAATGAAAAACTGTTTTTT
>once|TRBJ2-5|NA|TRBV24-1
CATSASPGRGRETQYF
TGTGCCACCAGTGCCTCCCCGGGCCGGGGGAGGGAGACCCAGTACTTC
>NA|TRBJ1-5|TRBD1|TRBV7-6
CASSQGTGVGNQPQHF
TGTGCCAGCAGCCAGGGGACAGGGGTGGGCAATCAGCCCCAGCATTTT
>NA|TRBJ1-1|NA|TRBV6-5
CASSASGGPTEAFF
TGTGCCAGCAGCGCTTCGGGGGGGCCCACTGAAGCTTTCTTT
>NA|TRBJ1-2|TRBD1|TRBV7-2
CASSSRGTGRGYTF
TGTGCCAGCAGTTCACGTGGGACAGGGAGGGGCTACACCTTC
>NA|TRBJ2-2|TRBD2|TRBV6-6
CASSFQTSGSGGELFF
TGTGCCAGCAGTTTCCAGACTAGCGGGAGTGGCGGGGAGCTGTTTTTT
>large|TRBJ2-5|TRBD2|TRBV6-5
CASSYGREYQETQYF
TGTGCCAGCAGTTACGGGCGGGAGTACCAAGAGACCCAGTACTTC
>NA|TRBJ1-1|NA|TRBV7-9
CASLEWTEAFF
TGTGCCAGCTTGGAGTGGACTGAAGCTTTCTTT